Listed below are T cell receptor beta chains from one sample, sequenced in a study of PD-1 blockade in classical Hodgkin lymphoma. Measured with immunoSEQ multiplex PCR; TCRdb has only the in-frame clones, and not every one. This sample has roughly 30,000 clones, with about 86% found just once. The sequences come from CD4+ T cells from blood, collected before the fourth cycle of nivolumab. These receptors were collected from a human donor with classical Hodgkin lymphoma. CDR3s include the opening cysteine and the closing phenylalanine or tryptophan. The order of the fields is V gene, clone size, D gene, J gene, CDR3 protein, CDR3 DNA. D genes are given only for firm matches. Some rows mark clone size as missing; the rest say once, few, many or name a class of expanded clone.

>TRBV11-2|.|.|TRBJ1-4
CASSYGITNEKLFF
TGTGCCAGCAGCTATGGGATCACTAATGAAAAACTGTTTTTT
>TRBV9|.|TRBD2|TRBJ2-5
CASSAGLAQETQYF
TGTGCCAGCAGCGCCGGACTAGCCCAAGAGACCCAGTACTTC
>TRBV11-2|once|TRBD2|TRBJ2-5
CASSSGTSQQTQYF
TGTGCCAGCAGCTCCGGGACTAGCCAGCAGACCCAGTACTTC
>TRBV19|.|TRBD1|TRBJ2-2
CASSGQGVGELFF
TGTGCCAGTAGTGGGCAGGGGGTCGGGGAGCTGTTTTTT
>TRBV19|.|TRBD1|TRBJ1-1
CASKSQGTDTEAFF
TGTGCCAGCAAATCACAGGGGACGGACACTGAAGCTTTCTTT
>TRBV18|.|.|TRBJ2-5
CASSPGQQETQYF
TGTGCCAGCTCACCAGGCCAGCAAGAGACCCAGTACTTC
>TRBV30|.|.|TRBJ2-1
CAWKADRVYNEQFF
TGTGCCTGGAAGGCGGACAGAGTTTACAATGAGCAGTTCTTC
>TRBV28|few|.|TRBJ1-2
CASSPPVYGYTF
TGTGCCAGCAGCCCCCCTGTTTATGGCTACACCTTC
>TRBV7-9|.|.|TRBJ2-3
CASSLRLSRAPHTDTQYF
TGTGCCAGCAGCTTACGCCTTTCTCGAGCTCCCCACACAGATACGCAGTATTTT
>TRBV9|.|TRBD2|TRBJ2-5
CASSVGGGKETQYF
TGTGCCAGCAGCGTAGGGGGAGGGAAGGAGACCCAGTACTTC
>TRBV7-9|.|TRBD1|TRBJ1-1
CASSLRQGASTEAFF
TGTGCCAGCAGCCTTAGACAGGGCGCGAGTACTGAAGCTTTCTTT
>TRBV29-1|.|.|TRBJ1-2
CSAQTTVERYTF
TGCAGCGCACAGACTACAGTGGAGCGCTACACCTTC
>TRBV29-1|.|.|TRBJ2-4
CSGRTAAKNIQYF
TGCAGCGGAAGGACAGCCGCCAAAAACATTCAGTACTTC
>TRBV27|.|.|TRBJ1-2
CASSPRGGSYGYTF
TGTGCCAGCAGTCCCCGTGGAGGGTCCTATGGCTACACCTTC
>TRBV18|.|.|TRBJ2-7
CASSFTGLNYEQYF
TGTGCCAGCTCCTTCACGGGATTAAACTACGAGCAGTACTTC
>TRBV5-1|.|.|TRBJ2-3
CASSLLGGMWTDTQYF
TGCGCCAGCAGCTTGCTCGGGGGCATGTGGACAGATACGCAGTATTTT
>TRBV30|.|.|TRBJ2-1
CAWAREEQFF
TGTGCCTGGGCCAGGGAGGAGCAGTTCTTC
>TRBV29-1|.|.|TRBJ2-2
CSVETGTQVELFF
TGCAGCGTTGAGACCGGGACTCAAGTGGAGCTGTTTTTT
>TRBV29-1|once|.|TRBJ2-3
CSVTSGDTQYF
TGCAGCGTTACCAGTGGAGATACGCAGTATTTT
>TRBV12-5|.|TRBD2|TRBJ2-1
CASGSLSKDRRGDEQFF
TGTGCTAGTGGTTCATTATCCAAAGACAGACGGGGGGATGAGCAGTTCTTC
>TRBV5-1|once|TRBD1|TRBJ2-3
CATTTGGQTDTQYF
TGCGCCACCACAACAGGGGGCCAGACAGATACGCAGTATTTT
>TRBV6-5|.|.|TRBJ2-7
CASSYSGLGIAYEQYF
TGTGCCAGCAGTTACTCGGGGTTAGGGATAGCCTACGAGCAGTACTTC
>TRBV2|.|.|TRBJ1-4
CASNPRQGYNEKLFF
TGTGCCAGCAATCCTCGACAAGGGTATAATGAAAAACTGTTTTTT
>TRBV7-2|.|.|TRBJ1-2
CASSLAGSGGYTF
TGTGCCAGCAGCTTAGCAGGGTCGGGGGGCTACACCTTC
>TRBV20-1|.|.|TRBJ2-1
CSADGDNEQFF
TGCAGTGCTGACGGTGACAATGAGCAGTTCTTC
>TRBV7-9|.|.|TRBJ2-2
CASSYGENTGELFF
TGTGCCAGCAGTTATGGGGAGAACACCGGGGAGCTGTTTTTT
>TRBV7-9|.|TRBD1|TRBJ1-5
CASSPSEAGGYQPQHF
TGTGCCAGCAGCCCATCCGAGGCAGGGGGATATCAGCCCCAGCATTTT
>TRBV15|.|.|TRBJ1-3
CATSREWGSSGNTIYF
TGTGCCACCAGCAGAGAGTGGGGGAGCTCTGGAAACACCATATATTTT
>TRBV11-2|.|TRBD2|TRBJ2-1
CASSQKWTSGGYSYNEQFF
TGTGCCAGCAGTCAAAAATGGACTAGCGGGGGGTATTCCTACAATGAGCAGTTCTTC
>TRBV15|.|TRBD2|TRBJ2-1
CATSRDSLIWTSGATNEQFF
TGTGCCACCAGCAGAGATTCTCTTATTTGGACTAGCGGGGCAACCAATGAGCAGTTCTTC
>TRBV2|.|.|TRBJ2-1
CASSGRRINEQFF
TGTGCCAGCAGTGGGCGTAGGATCAATGAGCAGTTCTTC
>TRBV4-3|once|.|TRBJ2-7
CASSHEGNRNEQYF
TGCGCCAGCAGCCACGAGGGGAACCGCAACGAGCAGTACTTC
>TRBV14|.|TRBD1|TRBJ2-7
CASSPLTGAFYEQYF
TGTGCCAGCAGCCCGCTGACAGGGGCGTTCTACGAGCAGTACTTC
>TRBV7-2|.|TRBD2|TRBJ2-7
CASRNGGTYEQYF
TGTGCCAGCAGAAACGGGGGGACGTACGAGCAGTACTTC
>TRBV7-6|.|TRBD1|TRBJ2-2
CASSFPQDRESTGELFF
TGTGCCAGCAGCTTCCCCCAGGACAGGGAAAGCACCGGGGAGCTGTTTTTT
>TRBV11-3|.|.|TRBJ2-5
CASSRGAEETQYF
TGTGCCAGCAGTAGAGGGGCGGAAGAGACCCAGTACTTC
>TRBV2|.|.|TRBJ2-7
CASSETAGVVWEQYF
TGTGCCAGCAGTGAAACGGCAGGGGTAGTGTGGGAGCAGTACTTC
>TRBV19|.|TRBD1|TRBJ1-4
CASLPHRGTDEKLFF
TGTGCCAGTCTCCCCCACAGGGGGACCGATGAAAAACTGTTTTTT
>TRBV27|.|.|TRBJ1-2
CASSPRTLDRLAGEGYTF
TGTGCCAGCAGTCCCCGAACCTTGGACAGACTGGCGGGGGAGGGCTACACCTTC
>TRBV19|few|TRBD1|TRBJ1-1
CASSKDREWTEAFF
TGTGCCAGTAGTAAAGACAGGGAGTGGACTGAAGCTTTCTTT
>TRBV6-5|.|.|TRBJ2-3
CASSYSWDHTDTQYF
TGTGCCAGCAGTTACTCCTGGGATCACACAGATACGCAGTATTTT
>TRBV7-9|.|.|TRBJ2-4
CASSLESLIHAKNIQYF
TGTGCCAGCAGTCTAGAATCCCTGATCCACGCCAAAAACATTCAGTACTTC
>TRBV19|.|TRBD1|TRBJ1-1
CASSIEGTGRDTEAFF
TGTGCCAGTAGTATAGAAGGGACAGGGAGGGACACTGAAGCTTTCTTT
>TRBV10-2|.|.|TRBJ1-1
CASSDQGSPNTEAFF
TGCGCCAGCAGTGACCAGGGATCCCCTAACACTGAAGCTTTCTTT
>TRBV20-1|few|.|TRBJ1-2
CSGPYGYTF
TGCAGTGGTCCCTATGGCTACACCTTC
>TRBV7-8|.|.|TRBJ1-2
CASSLGEYGYTF
TGTGCCAGCAGCTTAGGCGAATATGGCTACACCTTC
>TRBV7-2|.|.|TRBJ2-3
CASSSGINTDTQYF
TGTGCCAGCAGCTCGGGCATAAACACAGATACGCAGTATTTT
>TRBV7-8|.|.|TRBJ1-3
CASSQRGIGNTIYF
TGTGCCAGCAGCCAAAGGGGGATTGGAAACACCATATATTTT
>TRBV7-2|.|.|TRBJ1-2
CASNLDSDPFYGYTF
TGTGCCAGCAACCTCGACAGTGACCCTTTCTATGGCTACACCTTC
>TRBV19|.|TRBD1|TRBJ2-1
CASSIPRDRIYNEQFF
TGTGCCAGTAGTATCCCCAGGGACAGAATTTACAATGAGCAGTTCTTC
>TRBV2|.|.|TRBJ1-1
CASTERWGNTEAFF
TGTGCCAGCACCGAGCGATGGGGGAACACTGAAGCTTTCTTT
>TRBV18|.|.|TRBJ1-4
CASSQSIRGNNEKLFF
TGTGCCAGCTCCCAGTCGATCAGGGGAAATAATGAAAAACTGTTTTTT
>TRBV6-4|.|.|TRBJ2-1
CASSREGAQRNEQFF
TGTGCCAGCAGTCGGGAGGGGGCGCAAAGAAATGAGCAGTTCTTC
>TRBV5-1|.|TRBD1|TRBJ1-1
CASSPRTGGKDTEAFF
TGCGCCAGCAGCCCTCGGACAGGGGGAAAAGACACTGAAGCTTTCTTT